The sequence of this TCR beta chain was determined in a study of Graves' ophthalmopathy and Graves' hyperthyroidism. This clonotype was picked up a small number of times. RNA transcripts provided the template for amplifying TCR beta CDR3 regions. First-round RT-PCR employed HTBI primers, with a second-round multiplex PCR after it. In TCRdb, the multiplex PCR reads were re-called with MiXCR into one record per CDR3 protein. The sample includes hundreds of thousands of distinct CDR3 sequences, roughly 41% of them seen just once. The sample consisted of peripheral blood. The sequence came from an adult man with Graves' ophthalmopathy.

CDR3 nucleotides: TGCGCCAGCAGCTTGTCTGTTACGGGGGAGCAGTACTTC. Translation: CASSLSVTGEQYF. This chain connects TRBV5-1 to TRBJ2-7; perhaps TRBD2 as D (5 bases). V was clipped by 1 base and J by 7 bases, with 12 bases between them. The germline V gene has CDR1 SGHRS and CDR2 YFSETQ. This CDR3 is built from 13 residues.